One and the same sample provided the 28 T cell receptor beta chains below, sequenced in a study of blood T cell repertoires in COVID-19. This table comes from immunoSEQ multiplex PCR, and its TCRdb copy is limited to in-frame clones, with some not included. The table records 200,000 to 250,000 clones, 82% of them present only once. The specimen sequenced was PBMCs or T cells enriched from blood (not recorded which). The receptors were sampled from a woman in her sixties who had recovered from COVID-19.

This chain links TRBV7-3 with TRBJ1-3; the D gene is possibly TRBD1 (6 bases). Germline-derived CDR1 and CDR2 are SGHTA and FQGTGA. This CDR3 contains 14 residues. Deletions cut 5 bases from V and 2 bases from J, with 10 bases between. CDR3 sequence (DNA): TGTGCCAGCAGCCTGCAGGGGCCTGGAAACACCATATATTTT. This translates into CASSLQGPGNTIYF.

The CDR3 sequence: CASSPGQLNTEAFF. DNA of the CDR3: TGTGCCAGCAGCCCGGGACAACTGAACACTGAAGCTTTCTTT. The V gene is TRBV11-2, the J gene TRBJ1-1; TRBD1 is a possible D gene (6 bases). Trimming removed 5 bases from V and 0 bases from J, with 10 bases in between. CDR1 is SGHAT and CDR2 is FQNNGV in the germline V gene. The CDR3 spans 14 residues.

The chain joins TRBV27 to TRBJ1-1; 11 bases agree with TRBD1. V was clipped by 2 bases and J by 5 bases; unmatched bases: 7. The CDR3 spans 16 residues. In germline, CDR1 is MNHEY, CDR2 SMNVEV (reference sequence). The CDR3 here is CASSLIPDRGRTEAFF. CDR3 coding DNA: TGTGCCAGCAGTTTAATCCCGGACAGGGGGCGAACTGAAGCTTTCTTT.

This chain joins TRBV6-5 and TRBJ1-1; TRBD1 might be the D (6 bases). Deletions cut 11 bases from V and 4 bases from J, with 17 bases between. CDR1 and CDR2 from the germline V gene are MNHEY and SVGAGI. The CDR3 contains 13 residues. CDR3 sequence reads: CAGGQFLGTEAFF. The CDR3 DNA reads as TGTGCCGGAGGACAGTTTTTGGGCACTGAAGCTTTCTTT.

The chain combines TRBV24-1 with TRBJ1-4; the D gene is possibly TRBD1 (6 bases). With 7 bases removed from V and 7 bases from J, the gap between germline ends came to 15 bases. Germline values: CDR1 KGHDR, CDR2 SFDVKD. The length of the CDR3 is 14 residues. CDR3 in DNA: TGTGCCACCAGGTACAGGGAGTCAGGTGAAAAACTGTTTTTT. This encodes CATRYRESGEKLFF.

The rearrangement links TRBV7-2 to TRBJ2-3, with D possibly matching TRBD2 (6 bases). V lost 5 bases and J 0 bases, leaving 9 bases between the germline ends. This CDR3 has 14 residues. CDR1 and CDR2 from the germline V gene are SGHTA and FQGNSA. DNA of the CDR3: TGTGCCAGCAGCCCGGGACTCAGCACAGATACGCAGTATTTT. Translated: CASSPGLSTDTQYF.

This clone was detected once. CDR3 sequence (DNA): TGTGCCAGCAGCTGGGGGGGTACCTACGAGCAGTACTTC. Protein sequence: CASSWGGTYEQYF. The gene calls are TRBV7-8 and TRBJ2-7; 7 positions agree with TRBD2. V was pared by 4 bases and J by 2 bases, with 2 bases of the junction left unmatched. The CDR3 is made up of 13 amino acids. Germline CDR1 and CDR2: SGHVS and FQNEAQ.

This sequence joins TRBV5-8 and TRBJ2-2; D uncertain. Germline V CDR1 and CDR2: SGHTS, YDEGEE. V was cut by 0 bases and J by 6 bases, with 3 bases left in between. This CDR3 region has 12 residues. CDR3 nucleotides: TGTGCCAGCAGCTTGGTATCCGGGGAGCTGTTTTTT. It encodes CASSLVSGELFF.

The chain employs TRBV7-8 and TRBJ1-4; D not certain. CDR1 SGHVS and CDR2 FQNEAQ come from the germline V gene. This CDR3 comprises 14 residues. V lost 3 bases, J lost 2 bases, and 7 bases lay in between. Here the CDR3 reads CASSFQATNEKLFF. The CDR3 DNA sequence: TGTGCCAGCAGCTTCCAGGCCACTAATGAAAAACTGTTTTTT.

A single count supports this clone. The chain joins TRBV19 to TRBJ1-2; no definite D call. In germline, CDR1 is LNHDA, CDR2 SQIVND (reference sequence). V lost 5 bases and J lost 8, with 24 bases in between. CDR3 length equals 16 residues. CDR3 DNA sequence: TGTGCCAGTAGTCTCGACGGTTCCGGGTCCATGTTGGGCTACACCTTC. It encodes CASSLDGSGSMLGYTF.

The V and J genes are TRBV11-2 and TRBJ1-4; D gene ambiguous. CDR3 length: 12 amino acids. V gave up 1 base and J gave up 8 bases, with 5 bases separating them. CDR1 SGHAT and CDR2 FQNNGV come from the germline V gene. For the CDR3, the DNA is TGTGCCAGCAGCTTAGGAGAAGAAAAACTGTTTTTT. It encodes CASSLGEEKLFF.

The chain employs TRBV9 and TRBJ1-2, with D maybe TRBD1 (5 bases). CDR3 size: 14 residues. V lost 1 base and J lost 3, with 10 bases in between. CDR1 and CDR2 (germline): SGDLS, YYNGEE. In nucleotides, the CDR3 is TGTGCCAGCAGCGTAATGGGGGGTCACTATGGCTACACCTTC. Protein: CASSVMGGHYGYTF.

The rearrangement joins TRBV6-5 to TRBJ2-7; D is perhaps TRBD1 (7 bases). This CDR3 is built from 14 residues. Germline values: CDR1 MNHEY, CDR2 SVGAGI. Trimming shortened V by 4 bases and J by 4 bases, and 14 bases separated the two germline ends. The CDR3 loop reads CASSSRQGGYEQYF. CDR3 DNA sequence: TGTGCCAGCAGTTCAAGACAGGGAGGATACGAGCAGTACTTC.

This chain joins TRBV12-3 or TRBV12-4 and TRBJ2-2; no definite D call. Trimming removed 6 bases from V and 0 bases from J, with 5 bases in between. The CDR3 loop spans 13 amino acids. The CDR3: CASSRSNTGELFF. CDR3 coding DNA: TGTGCCAGCAGCAGATCGAACACCGGGGAGCTGTTTTTT.

V and J are TRBV6-5 and TRBJ1-2; TRBD1 aligns across 8 bases. V lost 6 bases, J lost 8 bases, and 11 bases stayed unmatched. The V gene's germline CDR1 is MNHEY and CDR2 SVGAGI. The CDR3 length is 14 residues. The CDR3 bases are TGTGCCAGCAGCCCCCGAGGACAGGGTGAGGGCTACACCTTC. This gives the protein CASSPRGQGEGYTF.

The rearrangement links TRBV5-1 to TRBJ2-1, with 7 bases aligning to TRBD1. The CDR3 spans 13 residues. V trimming: 0 bases; J trimming: 8 bases; junction bases outside the gene matches: 2. Germline V gene lookup returns CDR1 SGHRS and CDR2 YFSETQ. CDR3 in amino acids: CASSLVGGHEQFF. For the CDR3, the DNA is TGCGCCAGCAGCTTGGTAGGGGGCCATGAGCAGTTCTTC.

V and J are TRBV4-2 and TRBJ2-1; 10 bases are shared with TRBD2. V lost 4 bases, J lost 10 bases, and 10 bases stayed unmatched. This CDR3 contains 15 residues. The germline V gene encodes CDR1 LGHNA and CDR2 YNFKEQ. The CDR3 sequence is CASSLGLAAGGEQFF. The CDR3 bases are TGTGCCAGCAGCCTAGGACTAGCGGCGGGTGGGGAGCAGTTCTTC.

The rearrangement links TRBV5-4 to TRBJ2-2; TRBD2 matches 10 bases. V was pared by 4 bases and J by 6 bases, with 6 bases of the junction left unmatched. CDR3 length: 15 amino acids. Germline V gives CDR1 SGHNT, CDR2 YYREEE (reference sequence). CDR3 bases: TGTGCCAGCAGCCTGAGCGGGAGGGCCTCCGGGGAGCTGTTTTTT. Its translation: CASSLSGRASGELFF.

The gene calls are TRBV7-2 and TRBJ1-3, with D perhaps matching TRBD1 (5 bases). Between the trimmed V and J ends, which lost 3 bases and 2 bases, there was a span of 8 bases. Germline values: CDR1 SGHTA, CDR2 FQGNSA. The CDR3 totals 14 residues. The CDR3: CASSLTDTGNTIYF. The CDR3 coding sequence is TGTGCCAGCAGCTTGACAGATACTGGAAACACCATATATTTT.

The chain couples TRBV21-1 to TRBJ2-7; whether TRBD1, the table's D call, matches the DNA was not checked. TRBV21-1 is a pseudogene. The CDR3 covers 16 residues. The CDR3 spells CASSKTRQPTVKEQYF. In nucleotides, the CDR3 is TGTGCCAGCAGCAAAACCAGGCAGCCCACGGTTAAGGAGCAGTACTTC.

The J gene is TRBJ1-2, the V gene TRBV11-3, with a weak D call TRBD1 (5 bases). The V and J ends lost 7 bases and 6 bases respectively, with 12 bases between them. CDR1 SGHNT and CDR2 YENEEA come from the germline V gene. The CDR3 covers 12 residues. CDR3 in amino acids: CASILTGDGYTF. In nucleotides, the CDR3 is TGTGCCAGCATTCTAACGGGGGATGGCTACACCTTC.

This chain links TRBV7-2 with TRBJ2-3, with 11 positions matching TRBD2. This CDR3 has 16 amino acids. Germline V gene sequence: CDR1 SGHTA, CDR2 FQGNSA. Trimming took 4 bases from V and 4 from J; bases not matched to a gene: 7. CDR3 DNA sequence: TGTGCCAGCAGCTCTATAGCGGGGGGGCCTCCAGATACGCAGTATTTT. Translation gives CASSSIAGGPPDTQYF.

V usage is TRBV19 and J usage is TRBJ1-2, with 8 bases aligning to TRBD1. CDR3 size: 13 residues. V lost 9 bases and J lost 2; bases outside the gene matches: 5. Germline values: CDR1 LNHDA, CDR2 SQIVND (reference sequence). The CDR3 region has the DNA TGTGCCAGCGAAGACAGGGGAAACTATGGCTACACCTTC. Translated: CASEDRGNYGYTF.

The count of this clone is one. Within the sample, other DNA sequences also encode this same CDR3. The J gene is TRBJ1-1, the V gene TRBV7-2, with D possibly being TRBD1 (5 bases). With 1 base removed from V and 4 bases from J, the gap between germline ends came to 7 bases. This CDR3 has 13 amino acids. Germline CDR1 is SGHTA and CDR2 is FQGNSA. This CDR3 reads CASSLGGLTEAFF. CDR3 bases: TGTGCCAGCAGCTTAGGGGGCCTCACTGAAGCTTTCTTT. The full variable domain, its missing parts supplied by reference TRBV7-2 and TRBJ1-1, is GAGVSQSPSNKVTEKGKDVELRCDPISGHTALYWYRQSLGQGLEFLIYFQGNSAPDKSGLPSDRFSAERTGGSVSTLTIQRTQQEDSAVYLCASSLGGLTEAFFGQGTRLTVV.

The rearrangement joins TRBV7-9 to TRBJ2-1; 7 bases agree with TRBD2. Looked up from germline, CDR1 is SEHNR and CDR2 is FQNEAQ (reference sequence). V dropped 5 bases and J dropped 9; count of bases not matched to a gene: 7. This CDR3 is built from 13 residues. The CDR3 reads CASSLSGRAEQFF. DNA for the CDR3: TGTGCCAGCAGCCTCTCGGGGAGGGCTGAGCAGTTCTTC.

The CDR3 region is CASSKLGQLRYTEAFF. DNA of the CDR3: TGTGCCAGCAGCAAACTCGGACAGTTGCGATACACTGAAGCTTTCTTT. The gene calls are TRBV21-1 and TRBJ1-1; the table assigns TRBD1, which was not confirmed against the DNA. TRBV21-1 is labeled a pseudogene. This CDR3 spans 16 amino acids.

The chain combines TRBV7-9 with TRBJ2-2; 7 bases match TRBD1. The CDR3 runs 18 residues. V trimming: 5 bases; J trimming: 5 bases; junction bases outside the gene matches: 17. Germline V gives CDR1 SEHNR, CDR2 FQNEAQ (reference sequence). In nucleotides, the CDR3 is TGTGCCAGCAGCCCCGGGGTAGGGGGCAGCGTAAGGACCGGGGAGCTGTTTTTT. Its translation: CASSPGVGGSVRTGELFF.

The chain carries TRBV27 and TRBJ2-2; 9 bases are shared with TRBD2. Per germline, CDR1 MNHEY and CDR2 SMNVEV (reference sequence). V dropped 8 bases and J dropped 5; count of bases not matched to a gene: 9. The CDR3 contains 15 residues. The CDR3 region is CASQNSGSLTGELFF. The CDR3 DNA is TGTGCCAGCCAAAATAGCGGGAGCCTTACCGGGGAGCTGTTTTTT.